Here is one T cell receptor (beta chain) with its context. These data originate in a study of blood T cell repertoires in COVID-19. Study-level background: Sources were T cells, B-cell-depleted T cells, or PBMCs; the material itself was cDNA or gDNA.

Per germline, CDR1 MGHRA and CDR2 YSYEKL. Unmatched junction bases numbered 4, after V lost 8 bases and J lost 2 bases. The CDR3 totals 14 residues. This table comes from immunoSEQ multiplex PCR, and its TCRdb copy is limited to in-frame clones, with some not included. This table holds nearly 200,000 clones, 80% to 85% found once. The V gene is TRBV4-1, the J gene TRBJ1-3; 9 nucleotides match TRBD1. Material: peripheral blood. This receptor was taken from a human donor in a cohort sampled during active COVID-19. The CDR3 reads CASGGTGTGNTIYF. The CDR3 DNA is TGCGCCAGCGGGGGGACAGGGACTGGAAACACCATATATTTT.